A single sample is the source of the 18 T cell receptor beta chains below, sequenced in a study of neurological immune-mediated disorders. Via MiXCR, TCRdb re-called the 5' RACE reads, giving one row per CDR3 protein. The repertoire includes roughly 76,000 distinct CDR3 sequences, approximately 3.4% of them detected once, and approximately 4.7% sits in the top ten. The specimen was PBMCs. All receptors derive from a woman in her fifties or sixties with multiple sclerosis.

The table lists this clonotype with many counts. The rearrangement uses TRBV29-1 and TRBJ2-3; TRBD2 matches at 7 bases. This CDR3 is 14 amino acids long. With 6 bases clipped from V and 2 bases from J, the junction kept 8 bases outside the gene matches. Germline V gene sequence: CDR1 SQVTM, CDR2 ANQGSEA. CDR3 DNA sequence: TGCAGCGTAAGAGGGCTAGCGGACACAGATACGCAGTATTTT. This gives the protein CSVRGLADTDTQYF.

This clonotype was seen a handful of times. The chain links TRBV20-1 to TRBJ2-3; D uncertain. V dropped 6 bases and J dropped 1 base, with 11 bases sitting between them. The germline V gene has CDR1 DFQATT and CDR2 SNEGSKA (reference sequence). The CDR3 contains 13 residues. This CDR3 is CSAAELGTDTQYF. The CDR3 DNA reads as TGCAGTGCCGCGGAGTTGGGCACAGATACGCAGTATTTT.

This clonotype was counted a few times. A much larger clone differs by one base, so this may be a read error. The chain links TRBV7-3 to TRBJ2-1, with 7 bases that match TRBD2. V dropped 6 bases and J dropped 6; count of bases not matched to a gene: 11. Per germline, CDR1 SGHTA and CDR2 FQGTGA. The CDR3 has 15 residues. DNA for the CDR3: TGTGCCAGCAGTTATGACGGGACTAACACCAATGAGCAGTTCTTC. As protein: CASSYDGTNTNEQFF.

In its sample, this clonotype was seen many times. The chain couples TRBV7-2 to TRBJ2-2, with TRBD2 matching 11 bases. The V and J ends lost 6 bases and 1 base, in that order; junction bases with no gene match: 13. Germline V CDR1 and CDR2: SGHTA, FQGNSA. There are 19 residues in the CDR3. CDR3 sequence (DNA): TGTGCCAGCAGTGTCATACTAGCGGGAGTCCGGAAGAACACCGGGGAGCTGTTTTTT. Translation: CASSVILAGVRKNTGELFF.

This clonotype was observed many times. The genes are TRBV12-3 or TRBV12-4 and TRBJ2-1; D gene ambiguous. This CDR3 has 11 amino acids. V lost 2 bases and J 15 bases, leaving 11 bases between the germline ends. The CDR3 is CASSLRPTMFF. The CDR3 DNA sequence: TGTGCCAGCAGTTTACGTCCCACGATGTTCTTC.

This clonotype was seen repeatedly, ten times or more. This rearrangement joins TRBV20-1 to TRBJ1-5; tentative D call: TRBD1 (5 bases). V lost 0 bases to trimming and J lost 7 bases, with 22 bases between them. The CDR3 is made up of 17 amino acids. Germline V gives CDR1 DFQATT, CDR2 SNEGSKA (reference sequence). CDR3 in DNA: TGCAGTGCTAGAGATCGGGGGGGACCCTCGGGGGTCCAGCCCCAGCATTTT. Protein sequence: CSARDRGGPSGVQPQHF.

This clonotype was counted at least ten times. The chain recombines TRBV20-1 with TRBJ2-7; possible D gene TRBD2, 5 bases. CDR3 size: 15 residues. Germline assignment: CDR1 DFQATT and CDR2 SNEGSKA (reference sequence). V lost 6 bases and J lost 3, with 21 bases in between. In nucleotides, the CDR3 is TGCAGTGCGGTTGGATCTAAGAGGGTGCTCTACGAGCAGTACGTC. Protein product: CSAVGSKRVLYEQYV.

CDR3 protein: CARTIAGYYEQYF. The CDR3 bases are TGTGCCAGAACCATAGCGGGATACTACGAGCAGTACTTC. This chain joins TRBV7-2 and TRBJ2-7; 8 bases agree with TRBD2. The CDR3 loop spans 13 amino acids. V shed 9 bases and J 3 bases; nucleotides not matched to a gene: 7. Germline V gene data show CDR1 as SGHTA and CDR2 as FQGNSA.

Many counts were recorded for this clonotype. The CDR3 reads CATSSGYYGYTF. The CDR3 bases are TGTGCCACCAGCAGTGGGTACTATGGCTACACCTTC. The V call is TRBV15, the J call TRBJ1-2, with D unclear. The CDR3 is made up of 12 amino acids. Germline CDR1 LNHNV, CDR2 YYDKDF (reference sequence). Trimming took 3 bases from V and 3 from J, leaving 5 bases between them.

This clonotype was recorded many times. This chain uses TRBV20-1 with TRBJ2-4; 10 bases line up with TRBD1. V dropped 1 base and J dropped 1; count of bases not matched to a gene: 1. The germline gives CDR1 DFQATT, CDR2 SNEGSKA (reference sequence). The CDR3 covers 15 residues. The CDR3 here is CSARGGQGAKNIQYF. In DNA form, the CDR3 reads TGCAGTGCTAGAGGGGGACAGGGGGCCAAAAACATTCAGTACTTC.

Many counts were recorded for this clonotype. This chain connects TRBV20-1 to TRBJ2-3; the match to TRBD2 covers 9 bases. This CDR3 comprises 15 residues. V was pared by 5 bases and J by 2 bases, with 8 bases of the junction left unmatched. Germline loops: CDR1 DFQATT, CDR2 SNEGSKA (reference sequence). CDR3: CSALPSSGATDTQYF. CDR3 DNA sequence: TGCAGTGCTCTCCCATCTAGCGGGGCCACAGATACGCAGTATTTT.

This clonotype occurred many times. The gene calls are TRBV20-1 and TRBJ1-6; tentatively, D is TRBD1 (5 bases). CDR3 size: 15 residues. Germline CDR1 DFQATT, CDR2 SNEGSKA (reference sequence). Trimming pared 0 bases from V and 4 bases from J, leaving 10 bases between. CDR3 sequence: CSARDLTAYNSPLHF. CDR3 nucleotides: TGCAGTGCTAGAGATTTGACAGCTTATAATTCACCCCTCCACTTT.

This clonotype was counted ten times or more. The genes are TRBV3-1 and TRBJ2-1; no clear D gene. The CDR3 is made up of 15 amino acids. CDR1 is LGHDT, CDR2 YNNKEL, per germline (reference sequence). V was pared by 0 bases and J by 0 bases, with 6 bases between. As DNA, the CDR3 is TGTGCCAGCAGCCAAGATCCGAGCTCCTACAATGAGCAGTTCTTC. Protein sequence: CASSQDPSSYNEQFF.

J is TRBJ2-5 and V is TRBV5-1; D ambiguous. V lost 0 bases, J lost 3 bases, and 9 bases lay in between. Germline V gene lookup returns CDR1 SGHRS and CDR2 YFSETQ. The CDR3 covers 14 residues. The CDR3 coding sequence is TGCGCCAGCAGCTTGGGGGTAGGAGAAGAGACCCAGTACTTC. It encodes CASSLGVGEETQYF.

Regarding this clonotype: A much larger clone is a single base away; this may be a read error. The chain recombines TRBV5-5 with TRBJ2-3; D remains unclear. Per germline, CDR1 SGHKS and CDR2 YYEKEE (reference sequence). Trimming stripped 0 bases from V and 3 bases from J, with 8 bases between. The CDR3 spans 14 residues. CDR3 in amino acids: CASSLATGTDTQYF. The CDR3 DNA follows: TGTGCCAGCAGCTTGGCCACCGGGACAGATACGCAGTATTTT.

The sample holds many counts of this clonotype. The rearrangement uses TRBV7-8 and TRBJ2-7; no clear D gene. CDR1 SGHVS and CDR2 FQNEAQ come from the germline V gene. The CDR3 loop spans 16 amino acids. Trimming left V 6 bases short and J 0 bases short, with 18 bases between. The CDR3 nucleotides are TGTGCCAGCAGTTCCGGTACGGGTTTCAGCTCCTACGAGCAGTACGTC. Translated, it gives CASSSGTGFSSYEQYV.

This clonotype was counted at least ten times. The chain carries TRBV5-1 and TRBJ2-7; 11 bases are a match to TRBD2. V was pared by 6 bases and J by 0 bases, with 8 bases of the junction left unmatched. CDR1 is SGHRS and CDR2 is YFSETQ in the germline V gene. This CDR3 is 16 amino acids long. The DNA for the CDR3 is TGCGCCAGCAATCTGGACACTAGCGGGAGCTCCTACGAGCAGTACTTC. It translates to CASNLDTSGSSYEQYF.

This clonotype was picked up many times. The V call is TRBV20-1, the J call TRBJ2-4, with D unclear. V lost 3 bases to trimming and J lost 0 bases, with 12 bases between them. The CDR3 is 15 amino acids. Germline assignment: CDR1 DFQATT and CDR2 SNEGSKA (reference sequence). The CDR3 reads CSASLTSLAKNIQYF. The CDR3 DNA reads TGCAGTGCTAGCCTGACTTCCCTAGCCAAAAACATTCAGTACTTC.